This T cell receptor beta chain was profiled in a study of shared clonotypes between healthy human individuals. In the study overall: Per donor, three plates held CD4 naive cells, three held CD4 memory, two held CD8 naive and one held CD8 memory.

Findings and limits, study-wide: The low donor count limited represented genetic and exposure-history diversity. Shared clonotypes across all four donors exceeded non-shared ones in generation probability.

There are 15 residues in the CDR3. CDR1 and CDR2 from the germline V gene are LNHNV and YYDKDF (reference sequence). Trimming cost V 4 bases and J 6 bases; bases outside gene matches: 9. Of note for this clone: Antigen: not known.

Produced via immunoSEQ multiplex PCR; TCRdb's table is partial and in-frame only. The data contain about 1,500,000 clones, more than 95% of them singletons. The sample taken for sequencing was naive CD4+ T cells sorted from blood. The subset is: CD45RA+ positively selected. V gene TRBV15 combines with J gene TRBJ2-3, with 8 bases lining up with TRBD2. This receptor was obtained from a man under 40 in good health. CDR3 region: CATSTGLVDSDTQYF. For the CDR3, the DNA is TGTGCCACCAGCACGGGACTAGTTGATTCGGATACGCAGTATTTT.